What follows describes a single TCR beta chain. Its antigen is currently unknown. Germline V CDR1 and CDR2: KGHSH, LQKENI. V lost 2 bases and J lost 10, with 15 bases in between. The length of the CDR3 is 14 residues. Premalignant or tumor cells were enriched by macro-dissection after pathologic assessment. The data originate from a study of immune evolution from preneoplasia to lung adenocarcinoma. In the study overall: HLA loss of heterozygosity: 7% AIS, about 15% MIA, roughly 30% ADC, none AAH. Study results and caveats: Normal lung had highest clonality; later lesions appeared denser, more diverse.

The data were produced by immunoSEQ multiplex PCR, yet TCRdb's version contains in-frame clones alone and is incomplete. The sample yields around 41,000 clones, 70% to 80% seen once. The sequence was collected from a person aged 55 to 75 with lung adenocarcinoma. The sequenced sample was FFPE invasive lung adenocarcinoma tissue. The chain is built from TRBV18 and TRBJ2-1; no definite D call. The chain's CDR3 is CASSPKTTVREQFF. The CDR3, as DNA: TGTGCCAGCTCACCAAAGACCACCGTCCGGGAGCAGTTCTTC.